These 32 T cell receptor beta chains share one sample of origin, sequenced in a study of blood T cell repertoires in COVID-19 (dated by TCRdb to about 2020). The library was obtained by the immunoSEQ multiplex PCR assay. TCRdb carries this immuneACCESS record with in-frame sequences only. Its versions omit some clonotypes, under half of them owing to an unresolved V gene in the studies checked, with the rest unexplained. The sample has around 310,000 clones on record, roughly 86% of them singletons. Roughly a tenth of the sample comes from the top ten. Sample: PBMCs or T cells enriched from blood (not recorded which). The receptors shown here come from a woman in her twenties or thirties who had recovered from COVID-19.

This chain connects TRBV7-9 to TRBJ1-2; a weak D match, TRBD1 (6 bases). The CDR3 has 14 amino acids. V gave up 5 bases and J gave up 2 bases, with 12 bases separating them. The germline V gene has CDR1 SEHNR and CDR2 FQNEAQ (reference sequence). The CDR3 bases are TGTGCCAGCAGCGTAGGACAGTTGAACTATGGCTACACCTTC. It is translated as CASSVGQLNYGYTF.

The chain carries TRBV10-3 and TRBJ2-7; TRBD1 matches at 8 bases. CDR3 length: 15 residues. Germline V gives CDR1 ENHRY, CDR2 SYGVKD. V was clipped by 0 bases and J by 4 bases; unmatched bases: 5. CDR3 nucleotide sequence: TGTGCCATCAGTGAGTCAGAAGGACAGGGTTACGAGCAGTACTTC. The encoded protein is CAISESEGQGYEQYF.

V gene TRBV6-5 combines with J gene TRBJ2-1; D remains ambiguous. The CDR3 runs to 14 residues. Germline V gene data show CDR1 as MNHEY and CDR2 as SVGAGI. V lost 4 bases and J 10 bases, leaving 17 bases between the germline ends. CDR3 nucleotides: TGTGCCAGCAGTTCTCCCGACTCCCTTGAAGAGCAGTTCTTC. Translating it yields CASSSPDSLEEQFF.

The chain couples TRBV24-1 to TRBJ1-1, with no clear D. This CDR3 contains 9 residues. Trimming left V 10 bases short and J 6 bases short, with 5 bases between. CDR1 is KGHDR, CDR2 SFDVKD, per germline. CDR3 DNA: TGTGCCACTGAGGCTGAAGCTTTCTTT. Encoded protein: CATEAEAFF.

This clone was detected only once. The chain recombines TRBV7-9 with TRBJ1-1, with D perhaps TRBD1 (6 bases). The germline V gene has CDR1 SEHNR and CDR2 FQNEAQ (reference sequence). CDR3 length: 15 residues. The ends were cut back, 0 bases at V and 4 bases at J, with 12 bases in the middle. As DNA, the CDR3 is TGTGCCAGCAGCTTAGCGGGCAGGGGAGTCACTGAAGCTTTCTTT. Protein product: CASSLAGRGVTEAFF.

This chain joins TRBV6-5 and TRBJ1-2; D unresolved. The CDR3 length is 14 residues. V lost 0 bases, J lost 2 bases, and 7 bases lay in between. CDR1 MNHEY and CDR2 SVGAGI come from the germline V gene. CDR3 loop: CASSYSQENYGYTF. CDR3 sequence (DNA): TGTGCCAGCAGTTACTCCCAGGAAAACTATGGCTACACCTTC.

This clone was counted a few times. V is TRBV18 and J is TRBJ1-1; no clear D. CDR1 and CDR2 (germline): KGHSH, LQKENI. The CDR3 sequence is 13 residues long. Trimming took off 3 bases at V and 0 bases at J, with 5 bases between the two ends. This chain's CDR3 is CASSPIMNTEAFF. The CDR3 bases are TGTGCCAGCTCACCTATAATGAACACTGAAGCTTTCTTT.

This clone has only a few counts. The chain is built from TRBV19 and TRBJ1-1; D unclear. V gave up 7 bases and J gave up 1 base, with 13 bases separating them. Per the germline V gene, CDR1 is LNHDA and CDR2 is SQIVND (reference sequence). There are 14 residues in the CDR3. CDR3 sequence reads: CASTVGNTNTEAFF. Here the CDR3 DNA reads TGTGCCAGTACGGTCGGGAATACGAACACTGAAGCTTTCTTT.

This clone was counted between two and nine times. The V call is TRBV4-3, the J call TRBJ2-1, with 15 positions matching TRBD2. The germline V gene encodes CDR1 LGHNA and CDR2 YSLEER. V dropped 4 bases and J dropped 8; count of bases not matched to a gene: 9. This CDR3 contains 17 residues. The CDR3 DNA is TGCGCCAGCAGCCGAACCGGGACTAGCGGGAGGTCGGATGAGCAGTTCTTC. It translates to CASSRTGTSGRSDEQFF.

V gene TRBV12-5 combines with J gene TRBJ1-2; a weak D match, TRBD1 (5 bases). The CDR3 totals 13 residues. Germline V lookup: CDR1 LGHNT, CDR2 FRNRAP. V was clipped by 6 bases and J by 4 bases, with 12 bases between them. CDR3 DNA: TGTGCTAGTGGCATATCGGGGGGCTATGGCTACACCTTC. Protein: CASGISGGYGYTF. The whole variable domain, filled in from reference TRBV12-5 and TRBJ1-2, reads DARVTQTPRHKVTEMGQEVTMRCQPILGHNTVFWYRQTMMQGLELLAYFRNRAPLDDSGMPKDRFSAEMPDATLATLKIQPSEPRDSAVYFCASGISGGYGYTFGSGTRLTVV.

The rearrangement uses TRBV7-6 and TRBJ2-1; maybe TRBD2 (6 bases). The CDR3 is 16 residues long. Between the trimmed V and J ends, which lost 0 bases and 3 bases, there was a span of 12 bases. Germline V CDR1 and CDR2: SGHVS, FNYEAQ. The CDR3 DNA is TGTGCCAGCAGCTTAGCGCTCGGCGGGAACTACAATGAGCAGTTCTTC. This gives the protein CASSLALGGNYNEQFF. The whole variable domain, remainder taken from reference TRBV7-6 and TRBJ2-1, is GAGVSQSPRYKVTKRGQDVALRCDPISGHVSLYWYRQALGQGPEFLTYFNYEAQQDKSGLPNDRFSAERPEGSISTLTIQRTEQRDSAMYRCASSLALGGNYNEQFFGPGTRLTVL.

A few counts support this clone. The gene calls are TRBV6-5 and TRBJ1-1; 8 nucleotides line up with TRBD1. This CDR3 comprises 15 residues. Trimming at V came to 6 bases and at J to 3 bases, leaving 9 bases not matched to a gene. Looked up from germline, CDR1 is MNHEY and CDR2 is SVGAGI. CDR3 loop: CASRLRTGRYTEAFF. CDR3 sequence (DNA): TGTGCCAGCAGGCTTCGGACAGGGAGGTACACTGAAGCTTTCTTT.

The rearrangement links TRBV5-5 to TRBJ2-1; 12 nucleotides align to TRBD1. Germline trimming cut 3 bases from V and 10 bases from J; bases unmatched to any gene: 8. CDR3 size: 15 residues. Looked up from germline, CDR1 is SGHKS and CDR2 is YYEKEE (reference sequence). CDR3 residues: CASSSPGTGGREQFF. The CDR3 DNA follows: TGTGCCAGCAGCTCCCCCGGGACAGGGGGCAGGGAGCAGTTCTTC.

V gene TRBV6-6 combines with J gene TRBJ1-6; 7 nucleotides match TRBD1. The V and J ends lost 7 bases and 4 bases, in that order; junction bases with no gene match: 4. Per germline, CDR1 MNHNY and CDR2 SVGAGI (reference sequence). The CDR3 covers 14 residues. Here the CDR3 DNA reads TGTGCCAGCAAACTGGGACAGTATAATTCACCCCTCCACTTT. This sequence encodes CASKLGQYNSPLHF.

The rearrangement links TRBV9 to TRBJ2-7; the match to TRBD1 covers 9 bases. V trimming: 0 bases; J trimming: 4 bases; junction bases outside the gene matches: 5. The CDR3 is 15 amino acids. Germline V gene sequence: CDR1 SGDLS, CDR2 YYNGEE. The DNA for the CDR3 is TGTGCCAGCAGCGTAGCTGGGACAGGGTGGTACGAGCAGTACTTC. This gives the protein CASSVAGTGWYEQYF.

V is TRBV11-2 and J is TRBJ1-2; maybe TRBD1 (6 bases). Germline V gene lookup returns CDR1 SGHAT and CDR2 FQNNGV. V was cut by 1 base and J by 6 bases, with 12 bases left in between. The CDR3 is made up of 14 amino acids. Written as DNA, the CDR3 is TGTGCCAGCAGCTTAGCACAGGGTTGGGATGGCTACACCTTC. Its translation is CASSLAQGWDGYTF.

In its sample, this clone was seen a few times. This chain links TRBV28 with TRBJ1-5; possible D gene TRBD1, 5 bases. There are 13 residues in the CDR3. Germline V gene sequence: CDR1 MDHEN, CDR2 SYDVKM. Trimming left V 8 bases short and J 4 bases short, with 12 bases between. CDR3 nucleotide sequence: TGTGCCAGCGACCTCAGGGTAAATCAGCCCCAGCATTTT. Its protein is CASDLRVNQPQHF.

Concerning this clone itself: Other DNA sequences in this specimen translate into the identical CDR3. The rearrangement links TRBV19 to TRBJ1-5, with D possibly being TRBD1 (6 bases). The CDR3 has 15 residues. Germline V CDR1 and CDR2: LNHDA, SQIVND (reference sequence). Trimming pared 3 bases from V and 6 bases from J, leaving 15 bases between. The CDR3 reads CASSILAGESQPQHF. For the CDR3, the DNA is TGTGCCAGTAGTATCCTGGCAGGGGAGAGTCAGCCCCAGCATTTT.

V and J are TRBV28 and TRBJ2-3, with D perhaps TRBD1 (6 bases). Germline V gene lookup returns CDR1 MDHEN and CDR2 SYDVKM. Trimming cost V 5 bases and J 3 bases, with 21 bases left between them. CDR3 size: 17 residues. CDR3 bases: TGTGCCAGCAGTGCAGACTCTACAGGGCTCAGGACAGATACGCAGTATTTT. It is translated as CASSADSTGLRTDTQYF.

The CDR3 bases are TGTGCCAGCTCACCCTCGAACACCGGGGAGCTGTTTTTT. Protein sequence: CASSPSNTGELFF. V is TRBV18 and J is TRBJ2-2; D ambiguous. CDR3 length: 13 residues. V shed 3 bases and J shed 0 bases, with 2 bases lying between them. Germline V CDR1 and CDR2: KGHSH, LQKENI. Supplemented by reference TRBV18 and TRBJ2-2, the full variable domain reads NAGVMQNPRHLVRRRGQEARLRCSPMKGHSHVYWYRQLPEEGLKFMVYLQKENIIDESGMPKERFSAEFPKEGPSILRIQQVVRGDSAAYFCASSPSNTGELFFGEGSRLTVL.

A few counts support this clone. This chain joins TRBV3-1 (or the pseudogene TRBV3-2) and TRBJ1-1; tentative D call: TRBD1 (6 bases). The germline V gene encodes CDR1 LGHDT and CDR2 YNNKEL (reference sequence). The CDR3 has 13 residues. Trimming removed 2 bases at V and 10 bases at J, with 14 bases between. DNA of the CDR3: TGTGCCAGCAGCCAATCAGGGAGGGGGAGAGCTTTCTTT. Encoded protein: CASSQSGRGRAFF.

This clone was recorded once. The CDR3 DNA is TGTGCCACAGGGGAAGCCAATTCACCCCTCCACTTT. Amino acids: CATGEANSPLHF. The rearrangement links TRBV10-3 to TRBJ1-6; D is perhaps TRBD1 (6 bases). Trimming took 10 bases from V and 7 from J, leaving 11 bases between them. Per the germline V gene, CDR1 is ENHRY and CDR2 is SYGVKD. This CDR3 has 12 residues.

The genes are TRBV19 and TRBJ2-3; TRBD1 matches at 9 bases. Germline CDR1 and CDR2: LNHDA and SQIVND (reference sequence). Trimming removed 2 bases from V and 6 bases from J; junction bases left unmatched: 6. The CDR3 totals 15 residues. Written as DNA, the CDR3 is TGTGCCAGTAGTATACCGGGACAGGGTTTGGATACGCAGTATTTT. It encodes CASSIPGQGLDTQYF.

There are a few counts of this clone. The J gene is TRBJ2-6, the V gene TRBV6-1; 11 nucleotides align to TRBD1. In germline, CDR1 is MNHNS, CDR2 SASEGT. V dropped 4 bases and J dropped 1; count of bases not matched to a gene: 3. This CDR3 spans 17 amino acids. The CDR3 DNA sequence: TGTGCCAGCAGTGGGACAGGGGGCATTTCTGGGGCCAACGTCCTGACTTTC. Translation gives CASSGTGGISGANVLTF.

The gene calls are TRBV27 and TRBJ1-6; tentatively, D is TRBD1 (5 bases). CDR1 is MNHEY and CDR2 is SMNVEV in the germline V gene (reference sequence). The germline V and J ends were trimmed by 9 bases and 1 base, with 19 bases remaining between them. CDR3 length equals 17 residues. DNA for the CDR3: TGTGCCAGTAAAGGGGTTTTGAAGTCGTCCTATAATTCACCCCTCCACTTT. Amino acid sequence: CASKGVLKSSYNSPLHF.

V and J are TRBV11-2 and TRBJ2-7; D is undetermined. The CDR3 consists of 18 residues. Germline CDR1 SGHAT, CDR2 FQNNGV. Trimming removed 2 bases at V and 0 bases at J, with 20 bases between. In nucleotides, the CDR3 is TGTGCCAGCAGCTTATCAAGCTCCGTGAACCAAATCTCCTACGAGCAGTACTTC. This encodes CASSLSSSVNQISYEQYF. The whole variable domain, filled in from reference TRBV11-2 and TRBJ2-7, reads EAGVAQSPRYKIIEKRQSVAFWCNPISGHATLYWYQQILGQGPKLLIQFQNNGVVDDSQLPKDRFSAERLKGVDSTLKIQPAKLEDSAVYLCASSLSSSVNQISYEQYFGPGTRLTVT.

The genes are TRBV5-6 and TRBJ2-6; D unresolved. Trimming took off 7 bases at V and 1 base at J, with 9 bases between the two ends. The CDR3 has 14 residues. Germline assignment: CDR1 SGHDT and CDR2 YYEEEE. The CDR3 coding sequence is TGTGCCAGCGGCTACGGGTCTGGGGCCAACGTCCTGACTTTC. Translated: CASGYGSGANVLTF.

In nucleotides, the CDR3 is TGTGCCAGCAGCTTCCAGGACAGCTTGAACACTGAAGCTTTCTTT. Its protein product is CASSFQDSLNTEAFF. The chain joins TRBV7-9 to TRBJ1-1; D possibly corresponds to TRBD1 (6 bases). Germline V gives CDR1 SEHNR, CDR2 FQNEAQ (reference sequence). The CDR3 is 15 amino acids. Trimming removed 3 bases at V and 0 bases at J, with 11 bases between.

The genes are TRBV29-1 and TRBJ2-7, with D possibly TRBD1 on 5 matching bases. Germline values: CDR1 SQVTM, CDR2 ANQGSEA. The CDR3 loop spans 14 amino acids. Trimming took off 1 base at V and 8 bases at J, with 18 bases between the two ends. The CDR3 region has the DNA TGCAGCGTTGAAGCCAAAGGCAGGGAAGGGAAGCAGTACTTC. It codes for CSVEAKGREGKQYF.

The chain links TRBV10-3 to TRBJ2-1; D might be TRBD2 (7 bases). The germline gives CDR1 ENHRY, CDR2 SYGVKD. V lost 3 bases to trimming and J lost 8 bases, with 17 bases between them. The CDR3 runs 15 residues. The CDR3 DNA reads TGTGCCATCAGTGATTCGACTGGAGGGGGGGATGAGCAGTTCTTC. It is translated as CAISDSTGGGDEQFF.

This chain links TRBV5-5 with TRBJ2-7; unclear D gene. The CDR3 sequence is 13 residues long. Trimming stripped 4 bases from V and 2 bases from J, with 10 bases between. Germline V gene sequence: CDR1 SGHKS, CDR2 YYEKEE (reference sequence). The CDR3 DNA follows: TGTGCCAGCAGCCCGTTGAGTACCTACGAGCAGTACTTC. Translated: CASSPLSTYEQYF.

This chain uses TRBV7-8 with TRBJ2-2; tentatively, D is TRBD2 (5 bases). The germline V and J ends were trimmed by 1 base and 2 bases, with 11 bases remaining between them. CDR1 is SGHVS, CDR2 FQNEAQ, per germline. This CDR3 has 16 residues. The CDR3 region is CASSLVSSVNTGELFF. CDR3 nucleotide sequence: TGTGCCAGCAGCTTAGTGAGTAGCGTTAACACCGGGGAGCTGTTTTTT.